The rows below give T cell receptor beta chains drawn from one sample of a study of blood T cell repertoires in COVID-19. The assay was immunoSEQ multiplex PCR, and TCRdb's table has in-frame clones only and misses some. This table holds roughly 200,000 clones, roughly 90% found once. Sequenced input: PBMCs or T cells enriched from blood (not recorded which). The receptors originated from a young woman who had been exposed to COVID-19. CDR3s include the opening cysteine and the closing phenylalanine or tryptophan. D genes are given only for firm matches. Clone size is shown for a subset of rows, as once, few, many or a class of expanded clone.

j_call,v_call,clone_size,d_call,cdr3_nt,cdr3_aa
TRBJ2-1,TRBV5-1,-,-,TGCGCCAGCAGCTTGTACAGGGAAACCTACAATGAGCAGTTCTTC,CASSLYRETYNEQFF
TRBJ1-2,TRBV10-3,-,TRBD1,TGTGCCATCAGTAATGGACAGGGCGGCTATGGCTACACCTTC,CAISNGQGGYGYTF
TRBJ1-6,TRBV3-1/TRBV3-2,-,TRBD1,TGTGCCAGCAGCCAGCAACAGGGGGCAGGTTCACCCCTCCACTTT,CASSQQQGAGSPLHF
TRBJ2-7,TRBV19,-,TRBD2,TGTGCCAGTAGGCCTGGGACTAGCTCCTACGAGCAGTACTTC,CASRPGTSSYEQYF
TRBJ1-2,TRBV6-5,-,-,TGTGCCAGCAGTTATAGCGGCTATGGCTACACCTTC,CASSYSGYGYTF
TRBJ1-3,TRBV3-1/TRBV3-2,-,-,TGTGCCAGCAGCCAAGATCAGGGCAGGTCTCTCTTAGGAAACACCATATATTTT,CASSQDQGRSLLGNTIYF
TRBJ2-3,TRBV24-1,-,-,TGTGCCACCGCCCGGGGGGCCGGCACAGATACGCAGTATTTT,CATARGAGTDTQYF
TRBJ1-5,TRBV5-6,-,TRBD1,TGTGCCAGCAGCTTAAACCCCGGGACAGGGGGTCCCCAGCATTTT,CASSLNPGTGGPQHF
TRBJ1-1,TRBV5-1,once,-,TGCGCCAGCAGCTTGAATACAGGGAACACTGAAGCTTTCTTT,CASSLNTGNTEAFF
TRBJ2-7,TRBV18,few,TRBD1,TGTGCCAGCTCGGCCGGGACAGGGGGATCGTACGAGCAGTACTTC,CASSAGTGGSYEQYF
TRBJ1-5,TRBV6-5,-,-,TGTGCCAGCAGCCGGGGTGGTGGAGCTAATCAGCCCCAGCATTTT,CASSRGGGANQPQHF
TRBJ1-2,TRBV24-1,-,TRBD1,TGTGCCACCAGTCCCGGGGACAGCTATGGCTACACCTTC,CATSPGDSYGYTF
TRBJ2-2,TRBV29-1,-,-,TGCAGCGTTGGTAACCCCCTACGGAACACCGGGGAGCTGTTTTTT,CSVGNPLRNTGELFF
TRBJ1-4,TRBV10-3,once,TRBD1,TGTGCCATCAGTGTACAGGGGGGCGAAGAAAAACTGTTTTTT,CAISVQGGEEKLFF
TRBJ2-7,TRBV6-5,-,TRBD1,TGTGCCAGCACTCCGGGACAGAACTACGAGCAGTACTTC,CASTPGQNYEQYF
TRBJ1-5,TRBV10-3,-,TRBD1,TGTGCCATCAGTGAGGTAACAGGGGGTAGACAGCCCCAGCATTTT,CAISEVTGGRQPQHF
TRBJ1-1,TRBV12-3/TRBV12-4,-,-,TGTGCCAGCAGCGAGAGTTACACTGAAGCTTTCTTT,CASSESYTEAFF
TRBJ2-1,TRBV5-1,-,TRBD1,TGCGCCAGCAGCTTGCGAGTCCGGGACAGGGGTCTGAATGAGCAGTTCTTC,CASSLRVRDRGLNEQFF
TRBJ2-1,TRBV10-1,-,TRBD2,TGCGCCAGCAGTCAGCGGGGCCCCCCCTACAATGAGCAGTTCTTC,CASSQRGPPYNEQFF
TRBJ1-1,TRBV5-5,few,-,TGTGCCAGCAGCTTACACTGGACACCTGCTGAAGCTTTCTTT,CASSLHWTPAEAFF
TRBJ1-6,TRBV12-3/TRBV12-4,-,-,TGTGCCAGCAGTGCCGGGTTGAATTCACCCCTCCACTTT,CASSAGLNSPLHF
TRBJ2-1,TRBV21-1,-,-,TGTGCCAGCAGCAAAGGGAGAATCAGGGGGAGAGTGGACAATGAGCAGTTCTTC,CASSKGRIRGRVDNEQFF
TRBJ1-3,TRBV28,-,-,TGTGCCAGCAGTTTTACAGGGTACGGAGGCTCTGGAAACACCATATATTTT,CASSFTGYGGSGNTIYF
TRBJ2-1,TRBV27,-,TRBD2,TGTGCCAGCAGTTTTTGGGGACTAGCGGGGGGCAATGAGCAGTTCTTC,CASSFWGLAGGNEQFF
TRBJ2-7,TRBV6-5,-,TRBD2,TGTGCCAGCAGCCGGGGGGGCAGAGGCGAGCAGTACTTC,CASSRGGRGEQYF
TRBJ1-6,TRBV5-8,-,TRBD1,TGTGCCAGCAGCTCAGACAGGGGTTATAATTCACCCCTCCACTTT,CASSSDRGYNSPLHF
TRBJ2-7,TRBV30,-,TRBD1,TGTGCCTGGAGTGTGGGTAAGGCAGGGGGCGCCCCGGTCGAGCAGTACTTC,CAWSVGKAGGAPVEQYF
TRBJ2-2,TRBV3-1/TRBV3-2,once,TRBD2,TGTGCCAGCGGGGTAGCGGGGGTGGGCACCGGGGAGCTGTTTTTT,CASGVAGVGTGELFF
TRBJ2-7,TRBV30,-,-,TGTGCCTGGTCAGAGGGCCATTCCTACGAGCAGTACTTC,CAWSEGHSYEQYF
TRBJ2-2,TRBV4-1,-,TRBD1,TGCGCCAGCAGCCAAGAGGGACAGGGGATCGCCGGGGAGCTGTTTTTT,CASSQEGQGIAGELFF
TRBJ1-3,TRBV18,-,TRBD1,TGTGCCAGCTCACCAATCGGACAGGGAGTTGGAAACACCATATATTTT,CASSPIGQGVGNTIYF
TRBJ1-2,TRBV6-5,-,TRBD1,TGTGCCAGCAGCTCCGGGACAGGGGGTACCTATGGCTACACCTTC,CASSSGTGGTYGYTF
TRBJ1-2,TRBV30,-,-,TGTGCCTGGAGTGTAGGGGACTATGGCTACACCTTC,CAWSVGDYGYTF
TRBJ1-2,TRBV5-8,-,TRBD1,TGTGCCAGCAGCTACGCCGGGACAGGGAAGCTGAATGGCTACACCTTC,CASSYAGTGKLNGYTF
TRBJ2-1,TRBV12-5,-,TRBD2,TGTGCTAGTGGTTCAGGACTAGCGGGGACCTACAATGAGCAGTTCTTC,CASGSGLAGTYNEQFF
TRBJ1-2,TRBV29-1,-,TRBD1,TGCAGCGTTGAAAAGGGGGCCTCAGGCTATGGCTACACCTTC,CSVEKGASGYGYTF